This TCR beta chain was sequenced in a study of blood T cell repertoires in COVID-19. Assay: immunoSEQ multiplex PCR; the TCRdb copy retains only in-frame clones and omits some. Of about 77,000 clones in the sample, 80% were seen once. The CDR3 covers 16 residues. Per germline, CDR1 DFQATT and CDR2 SNEGSKA (reference sequence). The ends lost 3 bases at V and 0 bases at J; junction bases unmatched: 7. The sequenced sample consisted of peripheral blood. The genes are TRBV20-1 and TRBJ1-2; 10 bases agree with TRBD1. The TCR was taken from a woman in her sixties or seventies with acute or convalescent COVID-19. This CDR3 reads CSASFGTGAANYGYTF. CDR3 in DNA: TGCAGTGCTAGTTTCGGGACAGGGGCTGCTAACTATGGCTACACCTTC.